The present T cell receptor beta chain was sequenced within a study of vaccination and CD4 T cells after COVID-19. Study background: Post-vaccination specimens were collected at a median of about 66 days following dose two (range 14 to 241). Findings and limits, study-wide: Convalescent participants were relatively few, and none had early post-infection timepoints studied. Within convalescent individuals, 304 out of 307 vaccine-specific clones proved to be spike mono-reactive.

Treatment meaning: approximately nine-day PBMC culture with coronavirus spike peptide pools or control peptides (ViraFEST assay). Gathered ahead of the COVID-19 pandemic (2011-2018) were the CD4+ T cells of the unexposed donor. Cultures of PBMCs, some 2 million per well, were set up with roughly 9.5 IU/ml IL-2 and about 10 ug/ml peptide pools. This clonotype showed up just a few times. Its specificity is unknown. The CDR3 covers 13 residues. Deletions cut 8 bases from V and 7 bases from J, with 15 bases between. The germline V gene has CDR1 MNHEY and CDR2 SVGEGT. The Oncomine TCR Beta short-read assay sequenced DNA from cultured CD4+ T cells. One entry per CDR3 protein results from TCRdb running MiXCR on the PCR reads. The table shows about 5,600 distinct CDR3 sequences, with about 48% occurring only once.

This chain connects TRBV6-2 or TRBV6-3 to TRBJ1-5; D remains ambiguous. The sample consisted of CD4+ T cells from blood, cultured in vitro. The TCR sequence derives from a human donor in good health. The CDR3 DNA reads TGTGCCAGCTGTGGTCTGTCTGGCCAGCCCCAGCATTTT. Translated: CASCGLSGQPQHF.